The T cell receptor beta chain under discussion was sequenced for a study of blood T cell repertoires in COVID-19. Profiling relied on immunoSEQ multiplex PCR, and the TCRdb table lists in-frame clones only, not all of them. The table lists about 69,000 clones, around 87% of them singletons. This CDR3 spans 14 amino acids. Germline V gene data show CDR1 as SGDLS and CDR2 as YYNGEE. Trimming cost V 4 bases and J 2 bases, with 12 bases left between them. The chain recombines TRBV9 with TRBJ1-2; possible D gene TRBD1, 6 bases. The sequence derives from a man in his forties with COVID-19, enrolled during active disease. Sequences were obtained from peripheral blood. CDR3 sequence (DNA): TGTGCCAGCAGCCCCCCTAGGGGGAACTATGGCTACACCTTC. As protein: CASSPPRGNYGYTF.